This T cell receptor (beta chain) appears in the sequencing data of a study of CD8+ T cells in alopecia areata. Study-level results: Clarity of TCR sharing across patients fell short of that in mice, possibly HLA-related. Sequencing of scalp samples also includes resident alphabeta T cells from normal skin. It was lesional scalp, especially alopecia totalis/universalis, that showed higher clonality than normal scalp.

This clone was detected a few times. Antigen: not known. The sequencing template was cDNA reverse transcribed from extracted RNA. The data were produced by immunoSEQ multiplex PCR, yet TCRdb's version contains in-frame clones alone and is incomplete. The table shows 150,000 to 200,000 clones, with roughly 50% occurring only once. Researchers picked out CD4+ and CD8+ T cells from PBMCs by sorting. Germline V gene lookup returns CDR1 SGHRS and CDR2 YFSETQ. The CDR3 has 14 amino acids. V was cut by 4 bases and J by 3 bases, with 14 bases left in between. The receptor's source is a human donor in good health. Material: CD4+ T cells sorted from blood. This sequence joins TRBV5-1 and TRBJ2-7; tentatively, D is TRBD1 (5 bases). This CDR3 is CASSPPTGNYEQYF. The CDR3 DNA follows: TGCGCCAGCAGCCCCCCAACAGGAAACTACGAGCAGTACTTC.